Each of the 25 T cell receptor beta chains below was sequenced from the same sample in a study of CD8+ T cells in alopecia areata. cDNA prepared by RNA extraction and subsequent reverse transcription served as the template for sequencing. The data were produced by immunoSEQ multiplex PCR, yet TCRdb's version contains in-frame clones alone and is incomplete. This sample has fewer than 150,000 clones, with 50% to 60% found just once. The material was CD4+ T cells sorted from blood, obtained at week 0. Source of these receptors: a human donor with alopecia areata.

This clone has only a few counts. The chain employs TRBV2 and TRBJ1-5; possibly TRBD1 for D (5 bases). Trimming removed 6 bases at V and 7 bases at J, with 16 bases between. The CDR3 has 14 amino acids. Germline loops: CDR1 SNHLY, CDR2 FYNNEI. CDR3 region: CASSDDRGDQPQHF. DNA of the CDR3: TGTGCCAGCAGCGATGACAGAGGGGACCAGCCCCAGCATTTT.

This clone was seen just once. The chain is built from TRBV10-3 and TRBJ2-5; D call uncertain. The CDR3 spans 15 residues. V was shortened by 6 bases and J by 2 bases, with 16 bases between the two germline ends. CDR1 is ENHRY and CDR2 is SYGVKD in the germline V gene. CDR3: CAIRSDDRDQETQYF. DNA of the CDR3: TGTGCCATCAGAAGCGATGATAGGGATCAAGAGACCCAGTACTTC.

Many counts were recorded for this clone. The chain joins TRBV7-2 to TRBJ1-1; a weak D match, TRBD1 (5 bases). Germline CDR1 is SGHTA and CDR2 is FQGNSA. Trimming shortened V by 5 bases and J by 2 bases, and 9 bases separated the two germline ends. The CDR3 runs 13 residues. CDR3 sequence (DNA): TGTGCCAGCAGCCTGAGGGGAAACACTGAAGCTTTCTTT. Translating it yields CASSLRGNTEAFF.

The chain joins TRBV6-4 to TRBJ1-5; D possibly corresponds to TRBD1 (6 bases). Trimming pared 4 bases from V and 5 bases from J, leaving 15 bases between. Germline V gives CDR1 MRHNA, CDR2 SNTAGT. CDR3 size: 15 residues. CDR3 DNA: TGTGCCAGCAGTGCAGTGTACGGGGGCGATCAGCCCCAGCATTTT. Its protein product is CASSAVYGGDQPQHF.

This rearrangement joins TRBV4-3 to TRBJ2-4; 8 bases align to TRBD1. The germline V gene encodes CDR1 LGHNA and CDR2 YSLEER. The CDR3 consists of 17 residues. Losses at the gene ends were 0 bases for V and 0 bases for J; bases not matched to a gene: 4. In DNA form, the CDR3 reads TGCGCCAGCAGCCAAGATGCAGGGGGCTTAGCCAAAAACATTCAGTACTTC. It translates to CASSQDAGGLAKNIQYF.

The chain combines TRBV5-1 with TRBJ2-7; perhaps TRBD2 as D (6 bases). In germline, CDR1 is SGHRS, CDR2 YFSETQ. The V end was cut by 4 bases, the J end by 2 bases, with 16 bases between. The CDR3 spans 15 residues. The CDR3 coding sequence is TGCGCCAGCAGCGGGGCCTCCGGGAGACCCTACGAGCAGTACTTC. Its protein product is CASSGASGRPYEQYF.

The chain uses TRBV9 and TRBJ1-6; the match to TRBD1 covers 7 bases. Germline assignment: CDR1 SGDLS and CDR2 YYNGEE. J lost 10 bases, V lost 3 bases, and 7 bases had no gene match. The CDR3 has 14 amino acids. For the CDR3, the DNA is TGTGCCAGCAGCGAATTACAGGGGAACTCACCCCTCCACTTT. Residues: CASSELQGNSPLHF. Combining the CDR3 with reference TRBV9 and TRBJ1-6 gives the whole variable domain DSGVTQTPKHLITATGQRVTLRCSPRSGDLSVYWYQQSLDQGLQFLIQYYNGEERAKGNILERFSAQQFPDLHSELNLSSLELGDSALYFCASSELQGNSPLHFGNGTRLTVT.

This clone was observed a handful of times. The germline gene is not matched at one end of the junction; a read error may be the cause. The V call is TRBV10-3, the J call TRBJ2-1; TRBD2 matches 14 bases. CDR1 and CDR2 (germline): ENHRY, SYGVKD. This CDR3 has 12 amino acids. The CDR3 coding sequence is TGTGCCATCAGTGAGCCGGGACTAGCGGGAGTCTTC. Protein sequence: CAISEPGLAGVF.

The J gene is TRBJ1-1, the V gene TRBV28; no clear D. Trimming left V 1 base short and J 2 bases short, with 14 bases between. This CDR3 region has 16 residues. From germline, CDR1 is MDHEN and CDR2 SYDVKM. CDR3 region: CASSLFGRVFNTEAFF. The CDR3 DNA sequence: TGTGCCAGCAGTTTATTCGGGCGGGTATTCAACACTGAAGCTTTCTTT.

The chain uses TRBV5-1 and TRBJ2-1; TRBD1 aligns across 11 bases. CDR1 is SGHRS, CDR2 YFSETQ, per germline. The junction had 3 bases not matched to a gene; V was cut back by 5 bases and J by 5 bases. This CDR3 has 14 amino acids. Here the CDR3 reads CASRLDRGHNEQFF. The CDR3 coding sequence is TGCGCCAGCAGACTGGACAGGGGGCACAATGAGCAGTTCTTC. Complete variable domain (other parts from reference TRBV5-1 and TRBJ2-1): KAGVTQTPRYLIKTRGQQVTLSCSPISGHRSVSWYQQTPGQGLQFLFEYFSETQRNKGNFPGRFSGRQFSNSRSEMNVSTLELGDSALYLCASRLDRGHNEQFFGPGTRLTVL.

The CDR3 protein is CASSAISDSTDTQYF. The CDR3 nucleotides read TGTGCCAGCAGTGCCATATCGGACAGCACAGATACGCAGTATTTT. The chain employs TRBV2 and TRBJ2-3; D is undetermined. CDR3 size: 15 residues. Germline V gene sequence: CDR1 SNHLY, CDR2 FYNNEI. Between the trimmed V and J ends, which lost 4 bases and 0 bases, there was a span of 11 bases.

The J gene is TRBJ2-4, the V gene TRBV5-6, with D perhaps assigned TRBD1 or TRBD2 (5 bases each). Trimming left V 0 bases short and J 0 bases short, with 16 bases between. The CDR3 is 18 residues long. Germline CDR1 is SGHDT and CDR2 is YYEEEE. This CDR3 is CASSLERARVEAKNIQYF. In DNA, the CDR3 is TGTGCCAGCAGCTTGGAGAGGGCCAGGGTTGAAGCCAAAAACATTCAGTACTTC.

This clone was seen only a few times. The chain employs TRBV28 and TRBJ2-5; either TRBD1 or TRBD2 may supply D (5 bases each). Trimming cost V 4 bases and J 5 bases, with 20 bases left between them. Germline V gene lookup returns CDR1 MDHEN and CDR2 SYDVKM. This CDR3 spans 16 amino acids. CDR3 DNA: TGTGCCAGCAGTTCTTATCGGGGTCAGGGCAGGGAGACCCAGTACTTC. Encoded protein: CASSSYRGQGRETQYF.

V gene TRBV6-5 combines with J gene TRBJ1-1; the D gene is possibly TRBD1 (6 bases). CDR3 length equals 14 residues. CDR1 is MNHEY, CDR2 SVGAGI, per germline. Trimming removed 2 bases at V and 6 bases at J, with 13 bases between. The CDR3 DNA sequence: TGTGCCAGCAGTTACGGGGGGCCTTACGCTGAAGCTTTCTTT. This gives the protein CASSYGGPYAEAFF.

CDR3 region: CASSVAEGTEAFF. CDR3 sequence (DNA): TGTGCCAGCAGCGTGGCTGAGGGCACTGAAGCTTTCTTT. V usage is TRBV6-4 and J usage is TRBJ1-1; D is uncertain. V lost 6 bases and J lost 4, with 12 bases in between. Germline V gene lookup returns CDR1 MRHNA and CDR2 SNTAGT. CDR3 length: 13 residues.

This chain links TRBV5-1 with TRBJ1-2; no firm D call. Between the trimmed V and J ends, which lost 4 bases and 3 bases, there was a span of 13 bases. Per germline, CDR1 SGHRS and CDR2 YFSETQ. The CDR3 sequence is 14 residues long. The CDR3 bases are TGCGCCAGCAGCCGGGAAGATGGGGACTATGGCTACACCTTC. This translates into CASSREDGDYGYTF.

The chain uses TRBV7-2 and TRBJ2-5; no reliable D call. The V gene's germline CDR1 is SGHTA and CDR2 FQGNSA. The CDR3 covers 13 residues. Trimming pared 2 bases from V and 5 bases from J, leaving 9 bases between. The CDR3 nucleotides read TGTGCCAGCAGCTTATCAGGCCTCGAGACCCAGTACTTC. Translated: CASSLSGLETQYF.

The rearrangement links TRBV5-4 to TRBJ1-2; 9 bases line up with TRBD1. The CDR3 covers 15 residues. V shed 4 bases and J 5 bases; nucleotides not matched to a gene: 9. The germline gives CDR1 SGHNT, CDR2 YYREEE (reference sequence). This CDR3 reads CASSPSTGGGYGYTF. The CDR3 region has the DNA TGTGCCAGCAGCCCCTCAACAGGGGGCGGTTATGGCTACACCTTC.

This chain connects TRBV2 to TRBJ2-1; the D gene is possibly TRBD2 (6 bases). Germline V gene lookup returns CDR1 SNHLY and CDR2 FYNNEI. The CDR3 has 20 residues. The V gene lost 6 bases and the J gene lost 4 bases, with 31 bases spanning the gap. The CDR3 spells CASRDGTLSPSFPDYNEQFF. CDR3 coding DNA: TGTGCCAGCAGGGACGGGACTCTGTCTCCCAGTTTCCCCGATTACAATGAGCAGTTCTTC.

As to this clone: This sample also contains other DNA sequences that code for the same CDR3. The CDR3: CASSLVGGLETQYF. The CDR3 nucleotides are TGTGCCAGCAGCTTAGTTGGCGGGCTAGAGACCCAGTACTTC. V gene TRBV7-2 combines with J gene TRBJ2-5; maybe TRBD2 (5 bases). Germline V gene data show CDR1 as SGHTA and CDR2 as FQGNSA. V lost 1 base, J lost 4 bases, and 10 bases lay in between. The CDR3 is 14 residues long.

This chain links TRBV6-5 with TRBJ1-3; D remains ambiguous. V lost 6 bases and J 4 bases, leaving 4 bases between the germline ends. The V gene's germline CDR1 is MNHEY and CDR2 SVGAGI. The CDR3 consists of 11 residues. The CDR3 sequence is CASSRGNTIYF. In DNA, the CDR3 is TGTGCCAGCAGCCGAGGAAACACCATATATTTT.

The CDR3 DNA sequence: TGTGCCAGCAGCTTAGATTCGGTAGATACGCAGTATTTT. Its protein product is CASSLDSVDTQYF. The V gene is TRBV7-9, the J gene TRBJ2-3; unclear D gene. CDR1 and CDR2 from the germline V gene are SEHNR and FQNEAQ (reference sequence). The CDR3 length is 13 residues. V dropped 1 base and J dropped 5 bases, with 7 bases sitting between them.

The chain joins TRBV4-2 to TRBJ2-5; D is tentatively TRBD1 or TRBD2 (5 bases each). Between the trimmed V and J ends, which lost 1 base and 3 bases, there was a span of 9 bases. CDR1 is LGHNA, CDR2 YNFKEQ, per germline. The CDR3 totals 14 residues. The CDR3 loop reads CASSQAGAEETQYF. The CDR3 nucleotides are TGTGCCAGCAGCCAAGCCGGGGCCGAAGAGACCCAGTACTTC.

The V call is TRBV6-1, the J call TRBJ1-6; D is uncertain. The CDR3 has 15 amino acids. V lost 7 bases and J lost 7, with 17 bases in between. Per the germline V gene, CDR1 is MNHNS and CDR2 is SASEGT. CDR3 sequence reads: CASKLHSTINSPLHF. The CDR3, as DNA: TGTGCCAGCAAATTACATTCCACTATCAATTCACCCCTCCACTTT.

This clone occurred a few times. The chain carries TRBV5-1 and TRBJ2-5; D call uncertain. Trimming took off 5 bases at V and 2 bases at J, with 4 bases between the two ends. In germline, CDR1 is SGHRS, CDR2 YFSETQ. The CDR3 runs 11 residues. The CDR3 reads CASRRQETQYF. The DNA of the CDR3 is TGCGCCAGCAGAAGGCAAGAGACCCAGTACTTC.